What follows are 5 T cell receptor beta chains derived from one specimen sequenced in a study of blood T cell repertoires in COVID-19. The table came from immunoSEQ multiplex PCR; TCRdb's copy has only in-frame clones and leaves some out. The sample gives fewer than 250,000 clones, roughly 89% of which show up once; about 2.5% is in the top ten. Material for sequencing was PBMCs or T cells enriched from blood (not recorded which). These TCRs come from a woman younger than 45 with acute COVID-19.

This clone was detected only once. This sequence joins TRBV11-2 and TRBJ2-2, with 7 positions matching TRBD2. With V trimmed by 3 bases and J by 4 bases, 5 bases remained unmatched. The CDR3 loop spans 15 amino acids. Germline CDR1 reads SGHAT; CDR2 reads FQNNGV. The CDR3 sequence is CASSFARGVTGELFF. Written as DNA, the CDR3 is TGTGCCAGCAGCTTTGCCCGGGGGGTCACCGGGGAGCTGTTTTTT.

The chain uses TRBV15 and TRBJ1-1, with TRBD1 as a possible D gene (6 bases). The CDR3 length is 14 residues. Germline V gene lookup returns CDR1 LNHNV and CDR2 YYDKDF (reference sequence). V lost 0 bases to trimming and J lost 11 bases, with 16 bases between them. The CDR3 bases are TGTGCCACCAGCAGAGATCGGCAGGGACAAGAGGCTTTCTTT. Translating gives CATSRDRQGQEAFF.

CDR3 loop: CASSHPTGEYNSPLHF. As DNA, the CDR3 is TGCGCCAGCAGCCACCCTACAGGGGAATATAATTCACCCCTCCACTTT. This chain uses TRBV4-1 with TRBJ1-6; TRBD1 aligns across 7 bases. The CDR3 covers 16 residues. Trimming removed 3 bases from V and 4 bases from J; junction bases left unmatched: 6. CDR1 and CDR2 (germline): MGHRA, YSYEKL.

The rearrangement joins TRBV4-3 to TRBJ1-1; weak D call: TRBD1 (6 bases). V lost 4 bases and J lost 7, with 16 bases in between. Germline values: CDR1 LGHNA, CDR2 YSLEER. CDR3 size: 14 residues. The CDR3 DNA follows: TGCGCCAGCAGCCCAGCCGCGACAGGTTTTGAAGCTTTCTTT. Translated, it gives CASSPAATGFEAFF.

The chain is built from TRBV27 and TRBJ2-4; D perhaps matches TRBD1 (6 bases). The ends were cut back, 5 bases at V and 3 bases at J, with 14 bases in the middle. The length of the CDR3 is 15 residues. CDR1 and CDR2 (germline): MNHEY, SMNVEV (reference sequence). The CDR3 reads CASSETGRSKNIQYF. The CDR3 coding sequence is TGTGCCAGCAGTGAAACAGGGAGAAGCAAAAACATTCAGTACTTC.